This T cell receptor beta chain was identified during a study of T cell repertoires in cytomegalovirus infection. Study context: CMV epitopes that were recently identified and HLA-C-restricted were used alongside well-studied HLA-B-restricted ones.

In regard to this clonotype: Its antigen is currently unknown.

Via MiXCR, TCRdb re-called the reads, giving one row per CDR3 protein. Among about 52,000 distinct CDR3 sequences listed, roughly a fifth were seen once. Germline V gene sequence: CDR1 SGHVS, CDR2 FNYEAQ. V was cut by 5 bases and J by 1 base, with 11 bases left in between. CDR3 length: 14 amino acids. This clonotype was sampled from a human donor in good health (CMV status not recorded). Some clones in this sample may be carry-over from other donors' samples. The chain carries TRBV7-6 and TRBJ1-1; D gene uncertain. The source material was CD8+ T cells from cultured PBMCs, sampled from culture after CMV antigen stimulation. The CDR3 nucleotides are TGTGCCAGCAGCCCTCTTGGCGGGAACACTGAAGCTTTCTTT. Its protein is CASSPLGGNTEAFF.